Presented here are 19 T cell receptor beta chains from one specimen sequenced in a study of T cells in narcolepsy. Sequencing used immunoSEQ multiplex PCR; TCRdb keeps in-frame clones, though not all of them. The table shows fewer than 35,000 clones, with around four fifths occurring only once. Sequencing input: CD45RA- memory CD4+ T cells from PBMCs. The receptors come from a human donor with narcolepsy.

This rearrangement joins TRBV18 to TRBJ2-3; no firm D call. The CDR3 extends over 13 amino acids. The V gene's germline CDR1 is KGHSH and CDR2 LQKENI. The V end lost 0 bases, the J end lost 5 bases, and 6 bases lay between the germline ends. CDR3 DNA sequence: TGTGCCAGCTCACCACCGACGGGAGATACGCAGTATTTT. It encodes CASSPPTGDTQYF.

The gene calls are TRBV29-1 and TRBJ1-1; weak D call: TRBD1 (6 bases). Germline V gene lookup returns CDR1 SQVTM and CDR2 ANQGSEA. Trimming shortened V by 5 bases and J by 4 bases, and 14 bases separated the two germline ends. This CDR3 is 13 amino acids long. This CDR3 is CSVIKGGGTEAFF. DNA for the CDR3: TGCAGCGTTATAAAGGGAGGGGGCACTGAAGCTTTCTTT.

The CDR3 protein is CASRADSLEGGYTF. The DNA for the CDR3 is TGTGCCAGCAGGGCGGACAGCTTAGAAGGGGGCTACACCTTC. The chain couples TRBV2 to TRBJ1-2; tentatively, D is TRBD1 (6 bases). Trimming removed 6 bases at V and 8 bases at J, with 19 bases between. The CDR3 loop spans 14 amino acids. The germline V gene has CDR1 SNHLY and CDR2 FYNNEI.

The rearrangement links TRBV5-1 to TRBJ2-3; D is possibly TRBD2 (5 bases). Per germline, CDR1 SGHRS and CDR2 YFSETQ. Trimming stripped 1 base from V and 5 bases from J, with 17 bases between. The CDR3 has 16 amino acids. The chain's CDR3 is CASSLLPNVRGDTQYF. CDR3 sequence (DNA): TGCGCCAGCAGCTTGTTGCCTAACGTACGGGGAGATACGCAGTATTTT.

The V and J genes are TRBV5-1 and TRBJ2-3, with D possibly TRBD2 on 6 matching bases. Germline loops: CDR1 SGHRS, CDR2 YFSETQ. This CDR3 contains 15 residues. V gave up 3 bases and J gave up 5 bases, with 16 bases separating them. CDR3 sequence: CASSYGGLTKDTQYF. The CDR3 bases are TGCGCCAGCAGCTATGGGGGGTTGACAAAAGATACGCAGTATTTT. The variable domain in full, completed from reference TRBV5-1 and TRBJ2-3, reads KAGVTQTPRYLIKTRGQQVTLSCSPISGHRSVSWYQQTPGQGLQFLFEYFSETQRNKGNFPGRFSGRQFSNSRSEMNVSTLELGDSALYLCASSYGGLTKDTQYFGPGTRLTVL.

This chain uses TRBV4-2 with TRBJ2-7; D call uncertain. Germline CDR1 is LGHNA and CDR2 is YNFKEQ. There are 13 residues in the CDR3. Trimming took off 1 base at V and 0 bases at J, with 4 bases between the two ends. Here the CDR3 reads CASSQGISYEQYF. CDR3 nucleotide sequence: TGTGCCAGCAGCCAAGGCATCTCCTACGAGCAGTACTTC.

Here the CDR3 reads CASSLGQGPYEQYF. The DNA of the CDR3 is TGTGCCAGCAGCTTAGGACAGGGTCCCTACGAGCAGTACTTC. The genes are TRBV5-4 and TRBJ2-7; 8 nucleotides agree with TRBD1. CDR1 is SGHNT and CDR2 is YYREEE in the germline V gene (reference sequence). There are 14 residues in the CDR3. The junction had 3 bases not matched to a gene; V was cut back by 2 bases and J by 2 bases.

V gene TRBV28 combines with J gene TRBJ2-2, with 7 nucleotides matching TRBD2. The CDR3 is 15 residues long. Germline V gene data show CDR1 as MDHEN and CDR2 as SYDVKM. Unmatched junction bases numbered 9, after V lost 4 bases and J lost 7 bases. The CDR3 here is CASSSPAGAVGELFF. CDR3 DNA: TGTGCCAGCAGTTCCCCCGCGGGAGCGGTCGGGGAGCTGTTTTTT.

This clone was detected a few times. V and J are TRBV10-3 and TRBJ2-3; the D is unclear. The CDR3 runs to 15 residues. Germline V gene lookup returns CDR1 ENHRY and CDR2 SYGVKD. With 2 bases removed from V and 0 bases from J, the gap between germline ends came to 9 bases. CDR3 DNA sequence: TGTGCCATCAGTGAGGTTGGCGTTAGCACAGATACGCAGTATTTT. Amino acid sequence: CAISEVGVSTDTQYF.

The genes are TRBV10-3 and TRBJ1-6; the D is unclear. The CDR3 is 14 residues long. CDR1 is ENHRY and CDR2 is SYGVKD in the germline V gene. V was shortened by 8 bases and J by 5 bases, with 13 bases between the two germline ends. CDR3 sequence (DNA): TGTGCCATCGCTGGGAGTGACAATAATTCACCCCTCCACTTT. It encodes CAIAGSDNNSPLHF.

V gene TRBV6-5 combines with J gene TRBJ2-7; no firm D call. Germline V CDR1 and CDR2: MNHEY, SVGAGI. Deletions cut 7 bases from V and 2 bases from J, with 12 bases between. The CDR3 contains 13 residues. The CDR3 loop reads CASTHEATYEQYF. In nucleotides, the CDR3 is TGTGCCAGCACCCACGAGGCCACCTACGAGCAGTACTTC.

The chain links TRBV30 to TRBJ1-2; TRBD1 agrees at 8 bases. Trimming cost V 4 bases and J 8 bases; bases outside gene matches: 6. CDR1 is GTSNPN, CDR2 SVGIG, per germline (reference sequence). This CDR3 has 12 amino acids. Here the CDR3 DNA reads TGTGCCTGGACAGGGGGCGCCTGGGGCTACACCTTC. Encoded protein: CAWTGGAWGYTF. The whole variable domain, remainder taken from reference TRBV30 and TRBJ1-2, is SQTIHQWPATLVQPVGSPLSLECTVEGTSNPNLYWYRQAAGRGLQLLFYSVGIGQISSEVPQNLSASRPQDRQFILSSKKLLLSDSGFYLCAWTGGAWGYTFGSGTRLTVV.

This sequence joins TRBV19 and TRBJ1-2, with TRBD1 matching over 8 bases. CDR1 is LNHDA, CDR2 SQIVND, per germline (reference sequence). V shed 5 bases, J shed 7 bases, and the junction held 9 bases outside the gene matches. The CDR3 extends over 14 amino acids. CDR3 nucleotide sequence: TGTGCCAGTAGTTTTGACAGGGGCGTGGGTGGCTACACCTTC. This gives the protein CASSFDRGVGGYTF.

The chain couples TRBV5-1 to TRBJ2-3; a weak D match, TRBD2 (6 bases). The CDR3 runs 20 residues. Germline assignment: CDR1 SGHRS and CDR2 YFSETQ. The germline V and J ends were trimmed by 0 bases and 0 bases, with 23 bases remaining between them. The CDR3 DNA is TGCGCCAGCAGCTTGGAGGGTTCGGGGCTCCGGGGGATTAGCACAGATACGCAGTATTTT. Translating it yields CASSLEGSGLRGISTDTQYF.

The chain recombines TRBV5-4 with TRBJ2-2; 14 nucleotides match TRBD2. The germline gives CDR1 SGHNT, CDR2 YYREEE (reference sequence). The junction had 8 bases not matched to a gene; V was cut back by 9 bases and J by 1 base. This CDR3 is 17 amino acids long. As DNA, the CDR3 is TGTGCCAACAGACAAGGACTAGCGGGAGGGAACACCGGGGAGCTGTTTTTT. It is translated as CANRQGLAGGNTGELFF.

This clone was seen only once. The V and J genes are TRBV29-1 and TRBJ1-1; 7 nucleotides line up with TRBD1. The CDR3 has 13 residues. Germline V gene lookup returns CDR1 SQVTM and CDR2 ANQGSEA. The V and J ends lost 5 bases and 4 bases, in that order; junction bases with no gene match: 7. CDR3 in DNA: TGCAGCGTTAGATCGACAGGGAGCACTGAAGCTTTCTTT. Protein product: CSVRSTGSTEAFF.

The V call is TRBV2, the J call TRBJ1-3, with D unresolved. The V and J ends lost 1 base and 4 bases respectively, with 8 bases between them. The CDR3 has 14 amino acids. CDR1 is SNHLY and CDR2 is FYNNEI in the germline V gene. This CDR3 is CASSEDVVGNTIYF. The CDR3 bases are TGTGCCAGCAGTGAAGACGTAGTAGGAAACACCATATATTTT.

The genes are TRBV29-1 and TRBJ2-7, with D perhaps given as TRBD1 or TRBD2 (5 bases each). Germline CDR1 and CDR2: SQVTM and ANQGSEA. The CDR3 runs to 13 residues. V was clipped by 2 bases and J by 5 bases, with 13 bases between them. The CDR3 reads CSVEQPGRDEQYF. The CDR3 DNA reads TGCAGCGTTGAACAGCCGGGGCGGGACGAGCAGTACTTC.

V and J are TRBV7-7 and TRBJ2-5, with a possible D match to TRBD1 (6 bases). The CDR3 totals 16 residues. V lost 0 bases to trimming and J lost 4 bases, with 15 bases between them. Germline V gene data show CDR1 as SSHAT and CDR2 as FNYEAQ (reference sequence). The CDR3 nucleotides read TGTGCCAGCAGCTTAGCGGGGGCCATCGGCTCAGAGACCCAGTACTTC. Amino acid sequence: CASSLAGAIGSETQYF.